Below, 7 T cell receptor beta chains from the same sample are listed, as sequenced in a study of human T cells and chemical hapten exposure. TCRdb fed the RACE reads into MiXCR, producing one record per CDR3 protein. Seen here are 80,000 to 100,000 distinct CDR3 sequences, roughly an eighth observed once, and the top ten hold 2% to 2.5%. Stated time point: patch test 1, 2 weeks after DPC sensitization. As to treatment: therapeutic diphenylcyclopropenone sensitization with weekly scalp DPC. This sample comprised whole blood, obtained in connection with sensitization to the hapten diphenylcyclopropenone (DPC). These receptors were obtained from a woman aged 40 to 50 with alopecia areata. Some clones in this sample may be carry-over from other donors' samples.

CDR3 in amino acids: CASSLYRGAEAFF. In DNA form, the CDR3 reads TGTGCCAGCAGTTTATACAGGGGTGCTGAAGCTTTCTTT. The rearrangement uses TRBV12-3 or TRBV12-4 and TRBJ1-1, with 7 bases matching TRBD1. The V and J ends lost 2 bases and 6 bases, in that order; junction bases with no gene match: 3. This CDR3 contains 13 residues.

This clonotype was counted ten times or more. The rearrangement uses TRBV28 and TRBJ2-4; either TRBD1 or TRBD2 may fit D (5 bases each). The CDR3 is 14 amino acids. Deletions cut 5 bases from V and 13 bases from J, with 21 bases between. CDR1 and CDR2 from the germline V gene are MDHEN and SYDVKM. The CDR3 bases are TGTGCCAGCAGTAATACCCGCCGGGGCCCCCCCCAGTACTTC. It codes for CASSNTRRGPPQYF.

This clonotype was counted once. The chain is built from TRBV10-1 and TRBJ2-7; tentative D call: TRBD2 (6 bases). V was pared by 1 base and J by 0 bases, with 10 bases between. There are 15 residues in the CDR3. From germline, CDR1 is WNHNN and CDR2 SYGVQD (reference sequence). CDR3 residues: CASSELGLNSYEQYF. For the CDR3, the DNA is TGCGCCAGCAGTGAGTTGGGACTCAACTCCTACGAGCAGTACTTC.

This clonotype has more than one count but fewer than ten. The V call is TRBV20-1, the J call TRBJ2-7, with 8 bases lining up with TRBD1. Germline CDR1 reads DFQATT; CDR2 reads SNEGSKA (reference sequence). The CDR3 is 14 amino acids. The junction had 9 bases not matched to a gene; V was cut back by 6 bases and J by 2 bases. The CDR3 protein is CSAKRTGTAYEQYF. The CDR3 DNA follows: TGCAGTGCCAAGCGGACAGGGACAGCCTACGAGCAGTACTTC.

This clonotype was detected many times. Written as DNA, the CDR3 is TGTGCCAGCAGCGTAGATGCGGGCCCTCAAGGAGGGCAGTACTTC. The encoded protein is CASSVDAGPQGGQYF. The genes are TRBV9 and TRBJ2-7; a weak D match, TRBD2 (5 bases). Germline V lookup: CDR1 SGDLS, CDR2 YYNGEE. The CDR3 length is 15 residues. V gave up 0 bases and J gave up 9 bases, with 19 bases separating them. Full variable domain (remainder filled in from reference TRBV9 and TRBJ2-7): DSGVTQTPKHLITATGQRVTLRCSPRSGDLSVYWYQQSLDQGLQFLIQYYNGEERAKGNILERFSAQQFPDLHSELNLSSLELGDSALYFCASSVDAGPQGGQYFGPGTRLTVT.

This clonotype has a handful of counts. The rearrangement links TRBV18 to TRBJ2-5, with TRBD1 as a possible D gene (5 bases). With 3 bases removed from V and 4 bases from J, the gap between germline ends came to 15 bases. CDR3 length: 15 residues. From germline, CDR1 is KGHSH and CDR2 LQKENI. The CDR3 DNA sequence: TGTGCCAGCTCACCGTCTCAGGGATCCGGAGAGACCCAGTACTTC. Translation: CASSPSQGSGETQYF.

The chain has TRBV6-2 or TRBV6-3 and TRBJ2-2; D is perhaps TRBD2 (6 bases). The V gene lost 8 bases and the J gene lost 3 bases, with 16 bases spanning the gap. The CDR3 loop spans 15 amino acids. Germline V lookup: CDR1 MNHEY, CDR2 SVGEGT. The CDR3 region has the DNA TGTGCCAGCTGTCGGTATCTAGCGCACACCGGGGAGCTGTTTTTT. Its protein is CASCRYLAHTGELFF.